This is a list of T cell receptor beta chains from one sample in a study of blood T cell repertoires in COVID-19. Produced via immunoSEQ multiplex PCR; TCRdb's table is partial and in-frame only. In the table there are about 280,000 clones, 85% to 90% of which are singletons. The sequenced sample consisted of peripheral blood. The receptors derive from a man aged 35 to 55 with acute or convalescent COVID-19. Both conserved end residues are part of each CDR3. Each record gives: J gene, D gene, clone size, V gene, CDR3 protein, CDR3 DNA. D genes are given only for firm matches. A row's size may be missing; if present it is once, few, many or a size class.

>TRBJ2-7|NA|NA|TRBV23-1
CASSDRKPFSYEQYF
TGCGCCAGCAGTGACAGAAAACCTTTCTCCTACGAGCAGTACTTC
>TRBJ2-2|TRBD1|few|TRBV7-8
CASSHGRDRDTGELFF
TGTGCCAGCAGTCACGGAAGGGACAGAGACACCGGGGAGCTGTTTTTT
>TRBJ1-3|NA|few|TRBV27
CASSYRASGNTIYF
TGTGCCAGCAGTTACAGGGCCTCTGGAAACACCATATATTTT
>TRBJ1-2|TRBD1|NA|TRBV6-5
CASSLASGTAYGYTF
TGTGCCAGCAGCTTGGCGTCCGGGACAGCCTATGGCTACACCTTC
>TRBJ2-4|NA|NA|TRBV30
CAWSQAGLAKNIQYF
TGTGCCTGGAGTCAGGCAGGCCTAGCCAAAAACATTCAGTACTTC
>TRBJ1-2|NA|few|TRBV27
CASSSSRHPRFVDYTF
TGTGCCAGCAGTTCGTCCAGGCATCCCCGTTTCGTTGACTACACCTTC
>TRBJ1-1|NA|NA|TRBV12-5
CASARRAQDTEAFF
TGTGCTAGTGCCCGGAGGGCGCAGGACACTGAAGCTTTCTTT
>TRBJ2-3|NA|once|TRBV5-1
CASSPEGQLTDTQYF
TGCGCCAGCAGCCCGGAGGGGCAGTTGACAGATACGCAGTATTTT
>TRBJ1-1|NA|NA|TRBV11-3
CASSPQANTEAFF
TGTGCCAGCAGCCCTCAGGCGAACACTGAAGCTTTCTTT
>TRBJ1-1|NA|NA|TRBV6-5
CASSYLTGNTEAFF
TGTGCCAGCAGTTACCTGACAGGCAACACTGAAGCTTTCTTT
>TRBJ1-1|TRBD1|NA|TRBV11-2
CASSPRATGGTEAFF
TGTGCCAGCAGCCCCCGGGCGACAGGGGGCACTGAAGCTTTCTTT
>TRBJ2-6|TRBD1|NA|TRBV27
CASSFSRQGPTEANVLTF
TGTGCCAGCAGTTTTTCACGACAGGGCCCCACCGAGGCCAACGTCCTGACTTTC
>TRBJ2-4|NA|NA|TRBV5-1
CASSSGLQGSWGNIQYF
TGCGCCAGCAGCTCGGGACTACAGGGATCGTGGGGAAACATTCAGTACTTC
>TRBJ1-6|NA|NA|TRBV11-1
CASSLSDRASPLHF
TGTGCCAGCAGCTTATCAGACAGAGCGTCACCCCTCCACTTT
>TRBJ2-1|NA|NA|TRBV6-6
CASSYSAPLYNEQFF
TGTGCCAGCAGTTACTCGGCTCCTCTCTACAATGAGCAGTTCTTC
>TRBJ1-2|NA|NA|TRBV5-1
CASSDITANYGYTF
TGCGCCAGCAGCGATATCACAGCTAACTATGGCTACACCTTC
>TRBJ2-7|NA|NA|TRBV20-1
CGGFFRGEQYF
TGCGGTGGTTTTTTCCGAGGGGAGCAGTACTTC
>TRBJ1-1|NA|NA|TRBV15
CATSRDSGEAFF
TGTGCCACCAGCAGAGATAGTGGTGAAGCTTTCTTT
>TRBJ2-4|TRBD1|NA|TRBV5-1
CASSTGQENIQYF
TGCGCCAGCAGCACGGGACAGGAAAACATTCAGTACTTC
>TRBJ1-2|TRBD1|NA|TRBV30
CAWSRGQNYGYTF
TGTGCCTGGAGTCGGGGACAGAACTATGGCTACACCTTC
>TRBJ2-7|NA|once|TRBV6-2/TRBV6-3
CASSFNYEQYF
TGTGCCAGCAGTTTCAACTACGAGCAGTACTTC
>TRBJ1-2|NA|NA|TRBV29-1
CSGEGGGGYGYTF
TGCAGCGGTGAAGGGGGAGGGGGCTATGGCTACACCTTC
>TRBJ2-1|TRBD2|NA|TRBV9
CASSSGGGIEQFF
TGTGCCAGCAGCTCCGGGGGGGGGATTGAGCAGTTCTTC
>TRBJ1-4|TRBD1|NA|TRBV5-6
CASSRDRVGANEKLFF
TGTGCCAGCAGCCGGGACAGGGTTGGGGCTAATGAAAAACTGTTTTTT
>TRBJ1-1|TRBD1|NA|TRBV5-4
CASSPQGVGPEAFF
TGTGCCAGCAGTCCACAGGGGGTGGGTCCTGAAGCTTTCTTT
>TRBJ1-2|NA|NA|TRBV29-1
CSVGQGYTF
TGCAGCGTTGGACAGGGCTACACCTTC
>TRBJ1-1|NA|NA|TRBV14
CASSQDLGAWAFF
TGTGCCAGCAGCCAAGACTTAGGGGCATGGGCTTTCTTT
>TRBJ1-4|TRBD1|NA|TRBV5-3
CARSPQGIEEKLFF
TGTGCCAGAAGCCCACAGGGGATCGAAGAAAAACTGTTTTTT
>TRBJ1-4|NA|NA|TRBV2
CASSADSRRVREKLFF
TGTGCCAGCAGTGCAGACTCCAGGAGGGTTCGAGAAAAACTGTTTTTT
>TRBJ1-2|NA|NA|TRBV5-1
CASSPRGGNYGYTF
TGCGCCAGCAGCCCGCGTGGAGGTAACTATGGCTACACCTTC
>TRBJ2-1|TRBD2|NA|TRBV5-1
CASSPRTSPNEQFF
TGCGCCAGCAGCCCGAGGACTAGCCCCAATGAGCAGTTCTTC
>TRBJ2-3|TRBD2|NA|TRBV6-5
CASSYRGGRDTQYF
TGTGCCAGCAGTTACAGGGGCGGGAGAGATACGCAGTATTTT
>TRBJ1-2|NA|few|TRBV6-5
CASSQGRSEGYTF
TGTGCCAGCAGCCAGGGCAGATCTGAGGGCTACACCTTC
>TRBJ1-1|NA|NA|TRBV19
CASRPQDSRGTEAFF
TGTGCCAGTAGACCCCAGGACAGCCGAGGAACTGAAGCTTTCTTT
>TRBJ1-4|TRBD1|NA|TRBV5-1
CASSLAGDRGNEKLFF
TGCGCCAGCAGCTTAGCCGGCGACAGGGGCAATGAAAAACTGTTTTTT
>TRBJ1-2|NA|NA|TRBV3-1/TRBV3-2
CASSQDPLYGYTF
TGTGCCAGCAGCCAAGATCCCCTGTATGGCTACACCTTC
>TRBJ1-1|NA|NA|TRBV6-6
CASSPWGGAPIF
TGTGCCAGCAGTCCGTGGGGCGGCGCTCCGATCTTT
>TRBJ2-3|TRBD1|NA|TRBV10-3
CAIQGVGDTQYF
TGTGCCATACAGGGGGTGGGTGATACGCAGTATTTT
>TRBJ1-1|NA|NA|TRBV3-1/TRBV3-2
CASSRAGNTEAFF
TGTGCCAGCAGCCGGGCAGGGAACACTGAAGCTTTCTTT
>TRBJ2-7|NA|NA|TRBV27
CASSLRDTAYEQYF
TGTGCCAGCAGTCTACGGGACACAGCCTACGAGCAGTACTTC
>TRBJ2-4|TRBD1|NA|TRBV5-1
CASSSDRGWENIQYF
TGCGCCAGCAGCTCGGACAGGGGGTGGGAAAACATTCAGTACTTC
>TRBJ1-2|NA|once|TRBV19
CASSVDRLPFYGYTF
TGTGCCAGTAGTGTGGACAGACTTCCCTTCTATGGCTACACCTTC
>TRBJ1-2|TRBD1|NA|TRBV11-2
CASSRISGTATFYGYTF
TGTGCCAGCAGCCGCATTTCCGGGACAGCTACATTCTATGGCTACACCTTC
>TRBJ2-1|NA|NA|TRBV10-3
CAISEQGGSYNEQFF
TGTGCCATCAGTGAGCAGGGAGGCTCCTACAATGAGCAGTTCTTC
>TRBJ2-1|NA|NA|TRBV2
CASRGAGADNEQFF
TGTGCCAGCAGAGGGGCGGGGGCCGACAATGAGCAGTTCTTC
>TRBJ1-1|NA|NA|TRBV5-1
CASSLVGGKDTEAFF
TGCGCCAGCAGCTTGGTAGGGGGAAAAGACACTGAAGCTTTCTTT
>TRBJ1-1|TRBD1|NA|TRBV19
CASSPRDRGDAFF
TGTGCCAGTAGTCCCAGGGACAGGGGCGATGCTTTCTTT
>TRBJ1-2|TRBD1|NA|TRBV2
CASARTGTGVTF
TGTGCCAGCGCTCGAACCGGGACAGGTGTGACCTTC
>TRBJ2-1|TRBD1|NA|TRBV4-1
CASSQESGDSSYNEQFF
TGCGCCAGCAGCCAAGAAAGTGGGGACAGCTCCTACAATGAGCAGTTCTTC
>TRBJ1-1|NA|NA|TRBV14
CASSHRREWGTEAFF
TGTGCCAGCAGCCACCGACGGGAGTGGGGCACTGAAGCTTTCTTT